Listed below are T cell receptor beta chains from one sample, sequenced in a study of cytomegalovirus exposure and HLA in healthy donors. The repertoire was sequenced with immunoSEQ multiplex PCR; TCRdb's copy has only in-frame clones and lacks some. The sample contains approximately 140,000 clones, around 80% of which appear only once. Sequences were obtained from PBMCs. These receptors were obtained from a woman in her forties or fifties in good health and CMV-seronegative. CDR3s include the opening cysteine and the closing phenylalanine or tryptophan. A D gene is named only where the DNA matches it firmly. The size entry is marked missing in some rows and otherwise reads once, few, many or a size class.

V gene: TRBV7-2; J gene: TRBJ2-1; D gene: TRBD2; clone size: few; CDR3 DNA: TGTGCCAGCAGCCGGACTAGCGGGAGGGTCCCTGAGCAGTTCTTC; CDR3 protein: CASSRTSGRVPEQFF
V gene: TRBV6-5; J gene: TRBJ2-3; D gene: TRBD2; clone size: -; CDR3 DNA: TGTGCCAGCAGTTACGGGACTAGCGCCGCGAAAGATACGCAGTATTTT; CDR3 protein: CASSYGTSAAKDTQYF
V gene: TRBV16; J gene: TRBJ2-2; D gene: TRBD1; clone size: -; CDR3 DNA: TGTGCCAGCAGCCAATCACGAGGGGGCACAGTAACCGGGGAGCTGTTTTTT; CDR3 protein: CASSQSRGGTVTGELFF
V gene: TRBV7-2; J gene: TRBJ1-2; D gene: TRBD1; clone size: -; CDR3 DNA: TGTGCCAGCAGCTTAGCGGGACAGGGGTATGGCTACACCTTC; CDR3 protein: CASSLAGQGYGYTF
V gene: TRBV14; J gene: TRBJ2-2; D gene: -; clone size: -; CDR3 DNA: TGTGCCAGCAGGCAGGACACCGGGGAGCTGTTTTTT; CDR3 protein: CASRQDTGELFF
V gene: TRBV27; J gene: TRBJ2-5; D gene: TRBD2; clone size: -; CDR3 DNA: TGTGCCAGCATGACTAGCGGGAGGTTAAAGACCCAGTACTTC; CDR3 protein: CASMTSGRLKTQYF
V gene: TRBV25-1; J gene: TRBJ1-1; D gene: -; clone size: once; CDR3 DNA: TGTGCCAGCAGTGAAGCGGGGGTACAGGGTGGCACTGAAGCTTTCTTT; CDR3 protein: CASSEAGVQGGTEAFF
V gene: TRBV18; J gene: TRBJ2-7; D gene: TRBD1; clone size: few; CDR3 DNA: TGTGCCAGCTCACCATTGGGACAGGGCTACGAGCAGTACTTC; CDR3 protein: CASSPLGQGYEQYF
V gene: TRBV28; J gene: TRBJ2-1; D gene: TRBD2; clone size: -; CDR3 DNA: TGTGCCAGCAGACGCAGCGGGAGCGTCGCGTTCTTC; CDR3 protein: CASRRSGSVAFF
V gene: TRBV7-9; J gene: TRBJ2-2; D gene: -; clone size: -; CDR3 DNA: TGTGCCAGCAGCTTAGGGAGGGTCACGGGCGCCGGGGAGCTGTTTTTT; CDR3 protein: CASSLGRVTGAGELFF
V gene: TRBV6-5; J gene: TRBJ2-2; D gene: TRBD1; clone size: few; CDR3 DNA: TGTGCCAGCAGTGAACAGGGGTACACCGGGGAGCTGTTTTTT; CDR3 protein: CASSEQGYTGELFF
V gene: TRBV14; J gene: TRBJ1-3; D gene: -; clone size: many; CDR3 DNA: TGTGCCAGCAGCCCGGGCAGGACTAACTCTGGAAACACCATATATTTT; CDR3 protein: CASSPGRTNSGNTIYF
V gene: TRBV25-1; J gene: TRBJ1-2; D gene: -; clone size: -; CDR3 DNA: TGTGCCAGCAGTGAGCAGGGAGGGGGAGGCTACACCTTC; CDR3 protein: CASSEQGGGGYTF
V gene: TRBV6-5; J gene: TRBJ1-4; D gene: -; clone size: few; CDR3 DNA: TGTGCCAGCAGTTACCTCGCGGGGGGGGCCGGTGAAAAACTGTTTTTT; CDR3 protein: CASSYLAGGAGEKLFF
V gene: TRBV5-1; J gene: TRBJ2-2; D gene: -; clone size: once; CDR3 DNA: TGCGCCAGCAGCCCCATGACTAGGGGTAGCGGGGAGCTGTTTTTT; CDR3 protein: CASSPMTRGSGELFF
V gene: TRBV28; J gene: TRBJ2-7; D gene: TRBD2; clone size: -; CDR3 DNA: TGTGCCAGCAGTTTGGTAGCGGGAGCGGTACACGAGCAGTACTTC; CDR3 protein: CASSLVAGAVHEQYF
V gene: TRBV7-9; J gene: TRBJ1-4; D gene: TRBD1; clone size: few; CDR3 DNA: TGTGCCAGCAGCTCCCGACAGGGTATTAGTGAAAAACTGTTTTTT; CDR3 protein: CASSSRQGISEKLFF
V gene: TRBV15; J gene: TRBJ2-3; D gene: TRBD2; clone size: once; CDR3 DNA: TGTGCCACCAACCCGGGACTAGCGGGACCAGATACGCAGTATTTT; CDR3 protein: CATNPGLAGPDTQYF
V gene: TRBV7-2; J gene: TRBJ2-3; D gene: TRBD2; clone size: -; CDR3 DNA: TGTGCCAGCAGCTTAGGACTAGCGGGAGGGCCGAGGACAGATACGCAGTATTTT; CDR3 protein: CASSLGLAGGPRTDTQYF
V gene: TRBV7-2; J gene: TRBJ2-1; D gene: TRBD2; clone size: -; CDR3 DNA: TGTGCCAGCAGCTCATTCGGCGGGAGTAAGTTCAATGAGCAGTTCTTC; CDR3 protein: CASSSFGGSKFNEQFF
V gene: TRBV19; J gene: TRBJ2-5; D gene: TRBD1; clone size: -; CDR3 DNA: TGTGCCAGTAGTATAGCGGGGCAGGGGGCGGAAGAGACCCAGTACTTC; CDR3 protein: CASSIAGQGAEETQYF
V gene: TRBV19; J gene: TRBJ2-1; D gene: TRBD1; clone size: -; CDR3 DNA: TGTGCCAGTAGTATCGGGACAGGGGCTTTCGATGAGCAGTTCTTC; CDR3 protein: CASSIGTGAFDEQFF
V gene: TRBV6-5; J gene: TRBJ1-1; D gene: -; clone size: -; CDR3 DNA: TGTGCCAGCAGTTACGGGACAAGGAACACTGAAGCTTTCTTT; CDR3 protein: CASSYGTRNTEAFF
V gene: TRBV27; J gene: TRBJ2-3; D gene: -; clone size: few; CDR3 DNA: TGTGCCAGCAGTTCTCCCGGGGGAGTGGATACGCAGTATTTT; CDR3 protein: CASSSPGGVDTQYF
V gene: TRBV20-1; J gene: TRBJ2-4; D gene: -; clone size: -; CDR3 DNA: TGCAGTGCCTACAAAAACATTCAGTACTTC; CDR3 protein: CSAYKNIQYF
V gene: TRBV12-5; J gene: TRBJ2-1; D gene: TRBD2; clone size: -; CDR3 DNA: TGTGCTAGTGGCCTCGGGACTAGCAATGAGCAGTTCTTC; CDR3 protein: CASGLGTSNEQFF
V gene: TRBV7-9; J gene: TRBJ2-7; D gene: -; clone size: few; CDR3 DNA: TGTTCCAGCAGCGACATCCACTACGAGCAGTACTTC; CDR3 protein: CSSSDIHYEQYF
V gene: TRBV27; J gene: TRBJ2-7; D gene: -; clone size: -; CDR3 DNA: TGTGCCAGCAGCCACCCTTCGACACAAGGCTCCTACGAGCAGTACTTC; CDR3 protein: CASSHPSTQGSYEQYF
V gene: TRBV6-6; J gene: TRBJ2-3; D gene: TRBD1; clone size: -; CDR3 DNA: TGTGCCATCCGGGACAGGGTCACAGATACGCAGTATTTT; CDR3 protein: CAIRDRVTDTQYF
V gene: TRBV4-1; J gene: TRBJ1-2; D gene: -; clone size: once; CDR3 DNA: TGCGCCAGCAGTGACAGGACGTCCTATGGCTACACCTTC; CDR3 protein: CASSDRTSYGYTF
V gene: TRBV13; J gene: TRBJ1-4; D gene: TRBD1; clone size: -; CDR3 DNA: TGTGCCAGCAGCGCCCGGGACAGGGGCCGAGAGAGGGAAAAACTGTTTTTT; CDR3 protein: CASSARDRGREREKLFF
V gene: TRBV7-9; J gene: TRBJ2-3; D gene: -; clone size: -; CDR3 DNA: TGTGCCAGCAGCCTGACTGCAAGCACAGATACGCAGTATTTT; CDR3 protein: CASSLTASTDTQYF
V gene: TRBV5-1; J gene: TRBJ1-2; D gene: -; clone size: -; CDR3 DNA: TGCGCCAGCAGCACCCGCGACTGGAGGGGCTACACCTTC; CDR3 protein: CASSTRDWRGYTF
V gene: TRBV6-6; J gene: TRBJ2-5; D gene: -; clone size: -; CDR3 DNA: TGTGCCAGCAGTTACTCGACAAGGGGCGAGACCCAGTACTTC; CDR3 protein: CASSYSTRGETQYF
V gene: TRBV30; J gene: TRBJ1-4; D gene: TRBD1; clone size: -; CDR3 DNA: TGTGCCTGGACGACAGGGTTTAATGAAAAACTGTTTTTT; CDR3 protein: CAWTTGFNEKLFF
V gene: TRBV2; J gene: TRBJ1-1; D gene: -; clone size: -; CDR3 DNA: TGTGCCAGCAGTGTCAAGGGGCTAGGGAACACTGAAGCTTTCTTT; CDR3 protein: CASSVKGLGNTEAFF
V gene: TRBV5-6; J gene: TRBJ1-3; D gene: TRBD1; clone size: -; CDR3 DNA: TGTGCCAGCAGTACGACAGGGAAGGCAGGGGGAAACACCATATATTTT; CDR3 protein: CASSTTGKAGGNTIYF
V gene: TRBV6-6; J gene: TRBJ1-2; D gene: TRBD1; clone size: -; CDR3 DNA: TGTGCCAGCAGGGGACAGGGGGCGATCAGCTATGGCTACACCTTC; CDR3 protein: CASRGQGAISYGYTF
V gene: TRBV18; J gene: TRBJ1-5; D gene: -; clone size: once; CDR3 DNA: TGTGCCAGCTCACCTGAGGGAGGGGAGTATCAGCCCCAGCATTTT; CDR3 protein: CASSPEGGEYQPQHF
V gene: TRBV9; J gene: TRBJ2-1; D gene: -; clone size: few; CDR3 DNA: TGTGCCAGCAGCGTAGGAGTAGCGTGGGACTACAATGAGCAGTTCTTC; CDR3 protein: CASSVGVAWDYNEQFF
V gene: TRBV7-9; J gene: TRBJ1-1; D gene: TRBD1; clone size: many; CDR3 DNA: TGTGCCAGCAGCTCGGGACAGATGAACACTGAAGCTTTCTTT; CDR3 protein: CASSSGQMNTEAFF
V gene: TRBV4-1; J gene: TRBJ2-1; D gene: -; clone size: -; CDR3 DNA: TGCGCCAGCAGCCTCGGGGGGCAGGCCCTCTACAATGAGCAGTTCTTC; CDR3 protein: CASSLGGQALYNEQFF
V gene: TRBV5-4; J gene: TRBJ1-1; D gene: -; clone size: once; CDR3 DNA: TGTGCCAGCAGCTTGGACAGGCTAAACACTGAAGCTTTCTTT; CDR3 protein: CASSLDRLNTEAFF
V gene: TRBV28; J gene: TRBJ2-1; D gene: TRBD1; clone size: once; CDR3 DNA: TGTGCCAGCTCTTTCGGCTTGGGCCGACAGGGAGTCTTC; CDR3 protein: CASSFGLGRQGVF
V gene: TRBV7-9; J gene: TRBJ1-1; D gene: -; clone size: -; CDR3 DNA: TGTGCCAGCAGCTTAGTCCGGAACACTGAAGCTTTCTTT; CDR3 protein: CASSLVRNTEAFF
V gene: TRBV5-6; J gene: TRBJ2-7; D gene: -; clone size: -; CDR3 DNA: TGTGCCAGCATCGAACGGGGGTTGCCCTCCTACGAGCAGTACTTC; CDR3 protein: CASIERGLPSYEQYF
V gene: TRBV19; J gene: TRBJ1-4; D gene: -; clone size: -; CDR3 DNA: TGTGCCAGTAGCAAGGGGCTGAATCCAACTAATGAAAAACTGTTTTTT; CDR3 protein: CASSKGLNPTNEKLFF
V gene: TRBV4-1; J gene: TRBJ2-1; D gene: -; clone size: -; CDR3 DNA: TGCGCCAGCAGCCCCCAGGGAAATGAGCAGTTCTTC; CDR3 protein: CASSPQGNEQFF
V gene: TRBV27; J gene: TRBJ1-1; D gene: -; clone size: few; CDR3 DNA: TGTGCCAGCAGTTTCCAGACAGGCACTGAAGCTTTCTTT; CDR3 protein: CASSFQTGTEAFF
V gene: TRBV5-4; J gene: TRBJ2-1; D gene: TRBD2; clone size: -; CDR3 DNA: TGTGCCAGCAGCTCAGCCCGACTAGCCCGGACCTACAATGAGCAGTTCTTC; CDR3 protein: CASSSARLARTYNEQFF
V gene: TRBV9; J gene: TRBJ1-3; D gene: TRBD1; clone size: -; CDR3 DNA: TGTGCCAGCAGCCGACAGGGTGGGTCTGGAAACACCATATATTTT; CDR3 protein: CASSRQGGSGNTIYF
V gene: TRBV7-3; J gene: TRBJ1-1; D gene: -; clone size: -; CDR3 DNA: TGTGCCAGCAGCTTAAGAGGGGACTGGACTGAAGCTTTCTTT; CDR3 protein: CASSLRGDWTEAFF
V gene: TRBV2; J gene: TRBJ2-1; D gene: -; clone size: -; CDR3 DNA: TGTGCCAGCAGTGGGACTATTAGTAATGAGCAGTTCTTC; CDR3 protein: CASSGTISNEQFF
V gene: TRBV5-1; J gene: TRBJ2-5; D gene: TRBD2; clone size: -; CDR3 DNA: TGCGCCAGCAGCTTGGGACCGACTAGCGGAGCGCGAGAGACCCAGTACTTC; CDR3 protein: CASSLGPTSGARETQYF
V gene: TRBV5-4; J gene: TRBJ2-7; D gene: TRBD2; clone size: -; CDR3 DNA: TGTGCCAGCAGCTTGGCTTCTAGCGGGAGGTACGAGCAGTACTTC; CDR3 protein: CASSLASSGRYEQYF
V gene: TRBV6-4; J gene: TRBJ2-7; D gene: TRBD1; clone size: once; CDR3 DNA: TGTGCCAGCACGCCCCTCAAGGGGGCCAGTCACGAGCAGTACTTC; CDR3 protein: CASTPLKGASHEQYF
V gene: TRBV5-1; J gene: TRBJ1-3; D gene: -; clone size: few; CDR3 DNA: TGCGCCAGCAGCTTGGTTCGGGGGTCTGGAAACACCATATATTTT; CDR3 protein: CASSLVRGSGNTIYF
V gene: TRBV7-9; J gene: TRBJ2-2; D gene: TRBD2; clone size: -; CDR3 DNA: TGTGCCAGCAGCTACGGACTAGCGGGAAACACCGGGGAGCTGTTTTTT; CDR3 protein: CASSYGLAGNTGELFF
V gene: TRBV7-9; J gene: TRBJ2-1; D gene: -; clone size: -; CDR3 DNA: TGTGCCAGCAGCTTGGACGGGACTTACAATGAGCAGTTCTTC; CDR3 protein: CASSLDGTYNEQFF